These 6 T cell receptor beta chains came from one sample sequenced in a study of cytomegalovirus exposure and HLA in healthy donors. Here immunoSEQ multiplex PCR was the method, and the copy in TCRdb shows in-frame clones only, minus some. The data show a few hundred thousand clones, 70% to 90% seen once. Material for sequencing was PBMCs. These receptors all come from a man aged 30-40 years in good health and CMV-seronegative.

The rearrangement uses TRBV4-1 and TRBJ1-5; 8 nucleotides line up with TRBD1. J was trimmed by 1 base and V by 3 bases; bases with no gene match: 2. Germline CDR1 reads MGHRA; CDR2 reads YSYEKL. CDR3 length equals 15 residues. CDR3 DNA sequence: TGCGCCAGCAGCCAGACAGGGGACAGCAATCAGCCCCAGCATTTT. Its translation is CASSQTGDSNQPQHF.

V gene TRBV9 combines with J gene TRBJ2-5; 13 bases align to TRBD2. CDR1 and CDR2 (germline): SGDLS, YYNGEE. V gave up 3 bases and J gave up 5 bases; unmatched junction bases: 7. This CDR3 comprises 16 residues. CDR3 coding DNA: TGTGCCAGCAGCGACCCACTAGCGGGGGGGCCTGAGACCCAGTACTTC. Translated, it gives CASSDPLAGGPETQYF.

The rearrangement joins TRBV13 to TRBJ2-5; 9 bases map to TRBD1. Germline V gene lookup returns CDR1 PRHDT and CDR2 FYEKMQ (reference sequence). V shed 8 bases, J shed 3 bases, and the junction held 4 bases outside the gene matches. CDR3 length: 13 amino acids. The CDR3 loop is CASHRGREETQYF. DNA for the CDR3: TGTGCCAGCCACAGGGGGCGCGAAGAGACCCAGTACTTC.

This chain connects TRBV27 to TRBJ1-1; D possibly corresponds to TRBD1 (5 bases). The CDR3 is 15 residues long. The germline V gene has CDR1 MNHEY and CDR2 SMNVEV (reference sequence). V was cut by 5 bases and J by 0 bases, with 13 bases left in between. CDR3 sequence: CASSRWGSLNTEAFF. The CDR3 DNA is TGTGCCAGCAGTCGGTGGGGCTCACTGAACACTGAAGCTTTCTTT.

The chain joins TRBV19 to TRBJ2-7; 7 bases map to TRBD1. The J segment lost 2 bases and the V segment lost 4 bases, leaving 8 bases of the junction unmatched. The CDR3 totals 15 residues. CDR1 is LNHDA and CDR2 is SQIVND in the germline V gene (reference sequence). CDR3 DNA: TGTGCCAGTAGTACCCGACAGGGATGGACCTACGAGCAGTACTTC. Its translation: CASSTRQGWTYEQYF.

This chain links TRBV30 with TRBJ1-5, with 9 nucleotides matching TRBD1. V gave up 3 bases and J gave up 3 bases; unmatched junction bases: 6. CDR1 GTSNPN and CDR2 SVGIG come from the germline V gene (reference sequence). The CDR3 consists of 15 residues. The CDR3 here is CAWSLDRGYNQPQHF. Written as DNA, the CDR3 is TGTGCCTGGAGCCTGGACAGGGGATACAATCAGCCCCAGCATTTT.